The clone carrying this T cell receptor beta chain has a single count. The CD4+ fraction was divided into a CD45RA+ naive subset and a CD45RA-negative memory subset. The germline gives CDR1 SGHAT, CDR2 FQNNGV. The CDR3 extends over 15 amino acids. With V trimmed by 5 bases and J by 5 bases, 12 bases remained unmatched. These data belong to a study of shared clonotypes between healthy human individuals. The protocol was immunoSEQ multiplex PCR, while the TCRdb copy is restricted to in-frame clones and leaves out a portion. The sample holds a few million clones, around nine tenths seen once. Specimen: naive CD4+ T cells sorted from blood. Subset given: CD45RA+ positively selected. This clonotype originated in a man aged 18 to 29 in good health. This chain joins TRBV11-2 and TRBJ2-7, with 7 bases lining up with TRBD2. The CDR3 protein is CASSDLRGRVNEQYF. The CDR3 DNA reads as TGTGCCAGCAGCGACCTACGGGGGAGGGTAAACGAGCAGTACTTC.